This TCR beta chain is from a study of OX40 agonist ivuxolimab in advanced cancers. Study at large: Clinicians treated patients with ivuxolimab, an agonistic anti-OX40 (CD134) antibody. Every 2 weeks, patients received ivuxolimab intravenously, dosed at 0.01 to 10 mg/kg. Two patients with cutaneous melanoma and one with hepatocellular carcinoma, three in total, showed partial responses.

The assay was immunoSEQ multiplex PCR, and TCRdb's table has in-frame clones only and misses some. The sample includes some 33,000 clones, approximately 90% seen only once; the top ten take under 45%. Regarding the study as a whole: Among the lowest peripheral clonal expansion occurred in 0.1-3.0 mg/kg partial responders.

With respect to this clone: The antigen remains undetermined.

V was pared by 0 bases and J by 1 base, with 8 bases between. The germline V gene encodes CDR1 SGDLS and CDR2 YYNGEE. CDR3 length: 15 amino acids. The TCR was taken from an adult with an advanced solid tumor such as melanoma, head and neck, liver or kidney cancer. V gene TRBV9 combines with J gene TRBJ1-5; D remains ambiguous. Sequencing was performed on CD4+ or CD8+ T cells sorted from blood, taken in a trial of the OX40 agonist ivuxolimab. The CDR3 is CASSVGSSSNQPQHF. The CDR3, as DNA: TGTGCCAGCAGCGTAGGGAGTTCGAGCAATCAGCCCCAGCATTTT.